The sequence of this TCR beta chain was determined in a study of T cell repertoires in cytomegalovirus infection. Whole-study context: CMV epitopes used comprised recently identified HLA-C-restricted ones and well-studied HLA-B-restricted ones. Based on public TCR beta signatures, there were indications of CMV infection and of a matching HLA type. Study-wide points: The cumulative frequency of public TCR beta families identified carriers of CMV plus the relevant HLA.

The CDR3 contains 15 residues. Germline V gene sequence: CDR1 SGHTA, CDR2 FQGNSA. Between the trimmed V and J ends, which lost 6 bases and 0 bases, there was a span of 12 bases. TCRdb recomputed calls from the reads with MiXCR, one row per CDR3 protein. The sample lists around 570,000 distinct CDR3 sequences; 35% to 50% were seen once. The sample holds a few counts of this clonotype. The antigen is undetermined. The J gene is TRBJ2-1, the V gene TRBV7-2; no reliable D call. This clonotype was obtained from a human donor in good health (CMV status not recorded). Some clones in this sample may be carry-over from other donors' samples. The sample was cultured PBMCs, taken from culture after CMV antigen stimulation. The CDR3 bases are TGTGCCAGCAGGTCTAGTGGCAGCTCCTACAATGAGCAGTTCTTC. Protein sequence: CASRSSGSSYNEQFF.